A selection of T cell receptor beta chains follows, all from one sample in a study of cytomegalovirus exposure and HLA in healthy donors. Method: immunoSEQ multiplex PCR; TCRdb's copy keeps in-frame clones and lacks some. The sample lists about 210,000 clones, about four fifths occurring once. Source material: PBMCs. These receptors all come from a woman in her forties or fifties in good health and CMV-seropositive. Both conserved end residues are part of each CDR3. Each record gives: V gene, D gene, J gene, clone size, CDR3 DNA, CDR3 protein. The D gene is left open where the match is weak. Clone size is not always given. Where it is, it says once, few, many or a class for expanded clones.

>TRBV7-9|NA|TRBJ1-1|NA
TGTGCCAGCAGCCCAGGGTCGGAGACTGAAGCTTTCTTT
CASSPGSETEAFF
>TRBV6-1|TRBD2|TRBJ2-1|NA
TGTGCCAGCAGTGAATTTTGGGGGGGGACTTACTTCAATGAGCAGTTCTTC
CASSEFWGGTYFNEQFF
>TRBV19|NA|TRBJ1-1|NA
TGTGCCAGTAGTATGGGCAGAGACAACACTGAAGCTTTCTTT
CASSMGRDNTEAFF
>TRBV7-9|TRBD1|TRBJ1-4|NA
TGTGCCAGCAGACTGGACAGGACTAATGAAAAACTGTTTTTT
CASRLDRTNEKLFF
>TRBV30|NA|TRBJ1-2|NA
TGTGCCTGGAGCCCCCAAGGGGGGGGGAGTTATGGCTACACCTTC
CAWSPQGGGSYGYTF
>TRBV18|TRBD1|TRBJ1-3|NA
TGTGCCAGCTCCCCCTTCGACAGGGGGCCTGGAAACACCATATATTTT
CASSPFDRGPGNTIYF
>TRBV13|NA|TRBJ1-1|once
TGTGCCAGCAGCTCCAGGGCCCTCTCTATGAACACTGAAGCTTTCTTT
CASSSRALSMNTEAFF
>TRBV5-5|TRBD1|TRBJ1-2|few
TGTGCCAGCAACAATAGGGGACAGGGTCACTATGGCTACACCTTC
CASNNRGQGHYGYTF
>TRBV6-1|NA|TRBJ1-5|NA
TGTGCCAGCATGGAGAGCCCCAATCAGCCCCAGCATTTT
CASMESPNQPQHF
>TRBV5-1|TRBD1|TRBJ1-4|NA
TGCGCCAGCAGTCCCCGGGACAGGGGCCAACTAGGGGAAAAACTGTTTTTT
CASSPRDRGQLGEKLFF
>TRBV7-7|NA|TRBJ1-3|NA
TGTGCCAGCAGCTCCGAACCGGCTGGAAACACCATATATTTT
CASSSEPAGNTIYF
>TRBV7-2|NA|TRBJ1-5|NA
TGTGCCAGCAGCTCTCGGGGGAATAGGGATCAGCCCCAGCATTTT
CASSSRGNRDQPQHF
>TRBV5-5|NA|TRBJ1-1|NA
TGTGCCAGCAGCTCTCATGGAGGGTGGGACACTGAAGCTTTCTTT
CASSSHGGWDTEAFF
>TRBV5-1|TRBD2|TRBJ2-5|NA
TGCGCCAGCAGAGGACTAGCGGGGGGGCAAGAGACCCAGTACTTC
CASRGLAGGQETQYF
>TRBV18|TRBD1|TRBJ1-6|NA
TGTGCCAGCTCTCCCGGGACAGCCGGTAATTCACCCCTCCACTTT
CASSPGTAGNSPLHF
>TRBV5-1|NA|TRBJ2-4|NA
TGCGCCAGCAGCTCAGGCGTGGGGGGAAACATTCAGTACTTC
CASSSGVGGNIQYF
>TRBV15|TRBD2|TRBJ2-1|once
TGTGCCACCAGCAGAGATGCGCTAGCGGGGATGAATGAGCAGTTCTTC
CATSRDALAGMNEQFF
>TRBV9|NA|TRBJ2-7|NA
TGTGCCAGCAGCGTTTCTTGGGCGAACTACGAGCAGTACTTC
CASSVSWANYEQYF
>TRBV7-2|NA|TRBJ1-1|NA
TGTGCCAGCAGCTTAAGGGGGTCGGGCACTGAAGCTTTCTTT
CASSLRGSGTEAFF
>TRBV7-2|NA|TRBJ2-7|NA
TGTGCCAGCAGCTCGTCGTCTGAATCGGGCTACGAGCAGTACTTC
CASSSSSESGYEQYF
>TRBV25-1|TRBD1|TRBJ1-4|NA
TGTGCCAGCAGTGATCTAGCGACAGGGGAGTCTGAAAAACTGTTTTTT
CASSDLATGESEKLFF
>TRBV6-1|TRBD2|TRBJ2-3|NA
TGTGCCAGCAGTGCCCGCGGAGGGGTCAGCGGGGGGGGAGATACGCAGTATTTT
CASSARGGVSGGGDTQYF
>TRBV30|TRBD1|TRBJ2-3|NA
TGTGCCTGGAATGGTGGACAGGGGATATTCACAGATACGCAGTATTTT
CAWNGGQGIFTDTQYF
>TRBV7-2|NA|TRBJ1-5|once
TGTGCCAGCAGCGCACAGGGAACCCAGCCCCAGCATTTT
CASSAQGTQPQHF
>TRBV5-1|NA|TRBJ2-3|NA
TGCGCCAGCGGAGGGGGGGATGGAACAGATACGCAGTATTTT
CASGGGDGTDTQYF
>TRBV5-1|NA|TRBJ2-7|NA
TGCGCCAGCAGCTTAGGTACCCTAGCGAACGAGCAGTACTTC
CASSLGTLANEQYF
>TRBV7-3|NA|TRBJ1-6|NA
TGTGCCAGCAGCTTAGCTGGGGCCACCCTGGGGTCACCCCTCCACTTT
CASSLAGATLGSPLHF
>TRBV2|TRBD1|TRBJ2-7|few
TGTGCCAGTACAACCGGGACAGGGAGATTTTTGCACTTC
CASTTGTGRFLHF
>TRBV2|NA|TRBJ2-5|NA
TGTGCCAGCAGGAGACAGTATAGGGAGACCCAGTACTTC
CASRRQYRETQYF
>TRBV9|NA|TRBJ1-3|NA
TGTGCCAGCAGCGCAGACCGAAGGGGTGGAAACACCATATATTTT
CASSADRRGGNTIYF
>TRBV7-2|NA|TRBJ2-2|once
TGTGCCAGCAGCTTAGCTCCCGGGACTTATAACACCGGGGAGCTGTTTTTT
CASSLAPGTYNTGELFF
>TRBV27|TRBD1|TRBJ2-7|NA
TGTGCCAGCAGTTACCGGGACAGCTACGAGCAGTACTTC
CASSYRDSYEQYF
>TRBV6-5|NA|TRBJ1-3|NA
TGTGCCAGCAGGGACAGAGCTGGAAACACCATATATTTT
CASRDRAGNTIYF
>TRBV19|NA|TRBJ1-3|NA
TGTGCCAGTAGTCCAGGGGCGCGCCCTGGAAACACCATATATTTT
CASSPGARPGNTIYF
>TRBV6-6|NA|TRBJ1-1|NA
TGTGCCAGCAGCGTGGGGCAGGGCACTGAAGCTTTCTTT
CASSVGQGTEAFF
>TRBV5-1|NA|TRBJ2-2|few
TGCGCCAGCACGTCTCGTGAGGGTTTAGCCGGGGAGCTGTTTTTT
CASTSREGLAGELFF
>TRBV5-6|TRBD2|TRBJ2-1|few
TGTGCCAGCGCTGGAGCGGGGGGGATCAATGAGCAGTTCTTC
CASAGAGGINEQFF
>TRBV30|NA|TRBJ1-2|NA
TGTGCCTGGAGTACACCATCGGGCGAAAGGGGCTATGGCTACACCTTC
CAWSTPSGERGYGYTF
>TRBV27|TRBD2|TRBJ2-3|NA
TGTGCCAGCAGTTTATCACGGGGGGGCACAGATACGCAGTATTTT
CASSLSRGGTDTQYF
>TRBV27|TRBD1|TRBJ1-5|NA
TGTGCCAACAGCAGGGAGTCAGGGGGCGATCAGCCCCAGCATTTT
CANSRESGGDQPQHF
>TRBV2|NA|TRBJ1-1|few
TGTGCCAGTACTCGTCGGACTGAAGCTTTCTTT
CASTRRTEAFF
>TRBV6-6|TRBD1|TRBJ2-7|NA
TGTGCCAGCAGTTACTCCGTACAGGGGGCCTACGAGCAGTACTTC
CASSYSVQGAYEQYF
>TRBV30|TRBD2|TRBJ2-3|NA
TGTGCCTGGAGTGGGGCGGGGGGCCACACAGATACGCAGTATTTT
CAWSGAGGHTDTQYF
>TRBV10-3|NA|TRBJ1-1|NA
TGTGCCATCAGCGGGACACCTTTGGGCACTGAAGCGTTCTTT
CAISGTPLGTEAFF
>TRBV5-1|TRBD2|TRBJ2-3|NA
TGCGCCAGCAGCTTGCGGCTAGCGGGGACTTATTCTAGCACAGATACGCAGTATTTT
CASSLRLAGTYSSTDTQYF
>TRBV19|TRBD1|TRBJ2-7|NA
TGTGCCAGTAGTGCCCACAGGGGTAACGAGCAGTACTTC
CASSAHRGNEQYF
>TRBV5-1|NA|TRBJ1-1|few
TGCGCCAGCAGCTTGGTTTGGGGGGGGAGCACTGAAGCTTTCTTT
CASSLVWGGSTEAFF
>TRBV14|TRBD2|TRBJ2-1|few
TGTGCCAGCAGCCGCCACCCCGGACTAGCGGGGGGCAGATCCTACAATGAGCAGTTCTTC
CASSRHPGLAGGRSYNEQFF
>TRBV5-6|TRBD1|TRBJ1-5|few
TGTGCCAGCAGCTTACTGTCAGGGGGCCTGGGGGGACAGCCCCAGCATTTT
CASSLLSGGLGGQPQHF